This T cell receptor beta chain emerged from a study of blood T cell repertoires in COVID-19. Across the whole study: Nucleic acid was either cDNA or gDNA, and it came from T cells, B-cell-depleted T cells, or PBMCs.

TCRdb's table, derived via immunoSEQ multiplex PCR, lists solely in-frame clones and lacks some. The table shows approximately 340,000 clones, with about 89% occurring only once. The CDR3 loop spans 15 amino acids. Germline CDR1 reads SGHRS; CDR2 reads YFSETQ. The J segment lost 1 base and the V segment lost 4 bases, leaving 6 bases of the junction unmatched. The sequencing input was PBMCs or T cells enriched from blood (not recorded which). The rearrangement links TRBV5-1 to TRBJ1-1, with 8 positions matching TRBD1. The receptor's source is a woman in her thirties or forties who had been exposed to COVID-19. DNA of the CDR3: TGCGCCAGCAGCCCCGGGACAGGATCGAACACTGAAGCTTTCTTT. Its translation is CASSPGTGSNTEAFF.